This TCR beta chain is drawn from a study of blood T cell repertoires in COVID-19. This study enrolled people aged 18 to 89 from about 24 US geographic areas. Cohort allocation depended upon clinical history that participants reported. The CDR3 totals 15 residues. CDR1 is SGHTA, CDR2 FQGTGA, per germline. Trimming removed 1 base at V and 1 base at J, with 10 bases between. Authors' analysis steps: Reference gene primers were amplified, and this amplification served to estimate nucleated cell counts. The assay was immunoSEQ multiplex PCR, and TCRdb's table has in-frame clones only and misses some. V, J and clone size reflect that table, while D and trimming were determined from the DNA. The sample consists of over 200,000 clones, 84% of them appearing once.

This TCR derives from a man aged 60 to 75 who had recovered from COVID-19. Specimen: PBMCs or T cells enriched from blood (not recorded which). The rearrangement links TRBV7-3 to TRBJ1-1, with a weak D call TRBD1 (6 bases). The CDR3 sequence: CASSLMAGANTEAFF. The CDR3 region has the DNA TGTGCCAGCAGCTTAATGGCAGGGGCGAACACTGAAGCTTTCTTT.